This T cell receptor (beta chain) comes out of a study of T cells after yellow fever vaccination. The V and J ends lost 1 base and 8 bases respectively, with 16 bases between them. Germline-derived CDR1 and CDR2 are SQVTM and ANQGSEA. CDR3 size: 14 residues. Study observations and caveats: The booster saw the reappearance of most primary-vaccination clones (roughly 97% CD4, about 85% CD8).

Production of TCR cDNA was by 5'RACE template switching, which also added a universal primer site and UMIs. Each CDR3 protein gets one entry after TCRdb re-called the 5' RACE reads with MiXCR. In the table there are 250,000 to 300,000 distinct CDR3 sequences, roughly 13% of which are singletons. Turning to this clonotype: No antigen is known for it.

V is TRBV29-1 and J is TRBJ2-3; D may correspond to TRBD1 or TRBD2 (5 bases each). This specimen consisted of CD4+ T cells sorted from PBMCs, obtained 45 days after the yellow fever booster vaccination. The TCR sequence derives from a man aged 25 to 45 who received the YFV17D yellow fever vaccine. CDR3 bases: TGCAGCGTTGAAGGGACTCCCTGGGGGAGTACGCAGTATTTT. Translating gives CSVEGTPWGSTQYF.